Listed below are T cell receptor beta chains from one sample, sequenced in a study of blood T cell repertoires in COVID-19. Profiling relied on immunoSEQ multiplex PCR, and the TCRdb table lists in-frame clones only, not all of them. The data contain some 320,000 clones, around 90% of them seen just once; the ten biggest clones take up roughly 2.6%. Sequences were obtained from PBMCs or T cells enriched from blood (not recorded which). These receptors originate from a man aged 60-69 years who had recovered from COVID-19. Both conserved end residues are part of each CDR3. Fields, in order: D gene, V gene, J gene, clone size, CDR3 DNA, CDR3 protein. A D gene is named only where the DNA matches it firmly. Expanded clones are given a class, and other clones once, few, many or no size at all.

d_gene: .
v_gene: TRBV5-1
j_gene: TRBJ2-5
abundance: .
CDR3nt: TGCGCCAGCAGCTTGGACAGTATTTCCCAAGAGACCCAGTACTTC
CDR3aa: CASSLDSISQETQYF

d_gene: .
v_gene: TRBV11-2
j_gene: TRBJ1-5
abundance: few
CDR3nt: TGTGCCAGCAGCCTTGAGAGAAATCAGCCCCAGCATTTT
CDR3aa: CASSLERNQPQHF

d_gene: .
v_gene: TRBV6-5
j_gene: TRBJ1-1
abundance: .
CDR3nt: TGTGCCAGCAGCACCCGTAGGAACACTGAAGCTTTCTTT
CDR3aa: CASSTRRNTEAFF

d_gene: TRBD1
v_gene: TRBV4-3
j_gene: TRBJ1-4
abundance: .
CDR3nt: TGCGCCAGCAGCCAAGGAGACAGGGGAAATGAAAAACTGTTTTTT
CDR3aa: CASSQGDRGNEKLFF

d_gene: .
v_gene: TRBV30
j_gene: TRBJ2-1
abundance: .
CDR3nt: TGTGCCTGGAGTCTCTCCTACAATGAGCAGTTCTTC
CDR3aa: CAWSLSYNEQFF

d_gene: TRBD2
v_gene: TRBV5-8
j_gene: TRBJ2-7
abundance: .
CDR3nt: TGTGCCAGCCGGCTTGGGACTAGCGGGAGGTTATACGAGCAGTACTTC
CDR3aa: CASRLGTSGRLYEQYF

d_gene: TRBD1
v_gene: TRBV19
j_gene: TRBJ1-2
abundance: .
CDR3nt: TGTGCCAGTAGTATATCGGGACAGGGCCGCTATGGCTACACCTTC
CDR3aa: CASSISGQGRYGYTF

d_gene: .
v_gene: TRBV3-1/TRBV3-2
j_gene: TRBJ1-6
abundance: few
CDR3nt: TGTGCCAGCAGCCAATCTTTCGGAGGGTCACCCCTCCACTTT
CDR3aa: CASSQSFGGSPLHF

d_gene: .
v_gene: TRBV19
j_gene: TRBJ1-2
abundance: .
CDR3nt: TGTGCCAGTAGTAACACCCTGACAGCCCTGAATGGCTACACCTTC
CDR3aa: CASSNTLTALNGYTF

d_gene: TRBD2
v_gene: TRBV5-1
j_gene: TRBJ2-2
abundance: .
CDR3nt: TGCGCCAGCAGCTTAAGACTAGCGGGGGAAATCGGGGAGCTGTTTTTT
CDR3aa: CASSLRLAGEIGELFF

d_gene: .
v_gene: TRBV5-4
j_gene: TRBJ2-7
abundance: .
CDR3nt: TGTGCCAGCAGCCCCCGACAGGAAACCGAGCAGTACTTC
CDR3aa: CASSPRQETEQYF

d_gene: TRBD1
v_gene: TRBV5-4
j_gene: TRBJ2-1
abundance: .
CDR3nt: TGTGCCAGCAGCTTGGCCGGCACAGGGGGAAATGAGCAGTTCTTC
CDR3aa: CASSLAGTGGNEQFF

d_gene: TRBD2
v_gene: TRBV27
j_gene: TRBJ2-7
abundance: .
CDR3nt: TGTGCCAGCAGTTTCAGCGCGGGGGGATTGTACGAGCAGTACTTC
CDR3aa: CASSFSAGGLYEQYF

d_gene: .
v_gene: TRBV18
j_gene: TRBJ1-1
abundance: .
CDR3nt: TGTGCCAGCTCGGTCCTCGGGCGGGGCACTGAAGCTTTCTTT
CDR3aa: CASSVLGRGTEAFF

d_gene: .
v_gene: TRBV18
j_gene: TRBJ1-6
abundance: .
CDR3nt: TGTGCCAGCTCACCAGATCACGCGGGTTCACCCCTCCACTTT
CDR3aa: CASSPDHAGSPLHF

d_gene: TRBD2
v_gene: TRBV3-1/TRBV3-2
j_gene: TRBJ2-1
abundance: .
CDR3nt: TGTGCCAGCAGCCAAGCCGGGACTAGCGGGAGAAATGAGCAGTTCTTC
CDR3aa: CASSQAGTSGRNEQFF

d_gene: TRBD1
v_gene: TRBV7-9
j_gene: TRBJ1-2
abundance: .
CDR3nt: TGTGCCAGCAGGCCACAGGGGACTAGCGGCTACACCTTC
CDR3aa: CASRPQGTSGYTF

d_gene: .
v_gene: TRBV5-1
j_gene: TRBJ2-1
abundance: .
CDR3nt: TGCGCCAGCAGCTTGTACGGGCCAGGGAATGAGCAGTTCTTC
CDR3aa: CASSLYGPGNEQFF